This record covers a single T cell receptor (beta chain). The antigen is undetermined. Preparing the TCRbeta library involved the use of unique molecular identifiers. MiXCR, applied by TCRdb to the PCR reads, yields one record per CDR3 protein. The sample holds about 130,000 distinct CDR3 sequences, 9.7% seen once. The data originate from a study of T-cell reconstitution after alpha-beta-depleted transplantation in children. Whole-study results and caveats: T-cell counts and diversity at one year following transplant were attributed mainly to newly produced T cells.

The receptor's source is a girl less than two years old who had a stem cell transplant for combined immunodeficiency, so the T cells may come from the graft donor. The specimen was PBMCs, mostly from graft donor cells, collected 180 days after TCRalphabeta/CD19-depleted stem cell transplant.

In DNA form, the CDR3 reads TGTGCCAGCAGTTACGGTTTTAATTCACCCCTCCACTTT. Translation: CASSYGFNSPLHF. The V gene is TRBV6-5, the J gene TRBJ1-6; D remains ambiguous. Looked up from germline, CDR1 is MNHEY and CDR2 is SVGAGI. The V and J ends lost 2 bases and 6 bases respectively, with 5 bases between them. This CDR3 comprises 13 residues.